Sequencing of this T cell receptor beta chain was carried out in a study of beta chain features in type 1 diabetes. General observations from the study: These data did not resolve whether HLA type affects TCRB rearrangement.

This clone was counted a few times. Its antigen is unidentified. CD4+ naive, central memory, regulatory and stem cell-like memory cells were sorted via CD45RO/CCR7/CD25/CD127/CD95/CD27. CDR3 length equals 15 residues. Germline loops: CDR1 SGHNT, CDR2 YENEEA. The V end was cut by 4 bases, the J end by 0 bases, with 9 bases between. TCRB transcripts that were expressed got sequenced, as all of the isolated RNA had been reverse transcribed. There were about 3.57 million reads on average in the naive, central memory and regulatory T cell samples. Data came from immunoSEQ multiplex PCR; TCRdb stores just in-frame clones and leaves some out. The sample shows fewer than 650,000 clones, roughly 16% of them seen only once.

The specimen was naive CD4+ T cells from blood. V usage is TRBV11-3 and J usage is TRBJ2-2; TRBD1 might be the D (6 bases). The source of this sequence is a man aged 18-30 years in good health. Written as DNA, the CDR3 is TGTGCCAGCAGCTCTACAGGGACGAACACCGGGGAGCTGTTTTTT. Its protein product is CASSSTGTNTGELFF.